The 14 T cell receptor beta chains below all came from one sample that was sequenced in a study of cytotoxic CD8 clonotypes in ibrutinib-treated CLL (dated by TCRdb to about 2021). Library construction relied on the immunoSEQ multiplex PCR assay. This is the immuneACCESS table as TCRdb keeps it, with only in-frame sequences that have V and J called. A part of the clones is gone; compared with another copy, unresolved V genes explain less than half, and the rest is unexplained. The sample records approximately 350,000 clones, roughly 67% of which are singletons. The top ten constitute roughly 6.3% of the sample. The source material was PBMCs, sampled after 36 months of ibrutinib treatment. These receptor sequences come from a human donor with chronic lymphocytic leukemia.

This chain connects TRBV25-1 to TRBJ1-3; no clear D. Trimming stripped 3 bases from V and 0 bases from J, with 6 bases between. From germline, CDR1 is MGHDK and CDR2 SYGVNS. CDR3 length: 14 residues. The CDR3 nucleotides are TGTGCCAGCAGTGACCAGATCTCTGGAAACACCATATATTTT. Encoded protein: CASSDQISGNTIYF.

The CDR3 nucleotides are TGTGCCAGCAGCTTTAATCAGCCCCAGCATTTT. Translated, it gives CASSFNQPQHF. The rearrangement links TRBV7-9 to TRBJ1-5; D unclear. The CDR3 is 11 amino acids. Germline V gene sequence: CDR1 SEHNR, CDR2 FQNEAQ (reference sequence). The V and J ends lost 3 bases and 4 bases respectively, with 1 base between them.

The J gene is TRBJ2-7, the V gene TRBV28; a possible D gene is TRBD1 (5 bases). The CDR3 loop spans 15 amino acids. V was clipped by 1 base and J by 0 bases, with 10 bases between them. Germline V CDR1 and CDR2: MDHEN, SYDVKM. The CDR3 sequence: CASSLLDIISYEQYF. CDR3 bases: TGTGCCAGCAGTTTATTGGACATCATCTCCTACGAGCAGTACTTC.

The rearrangement links TRBV23-1 to TRBJ2-7, with D maybe TRBD2 (5 bases). TRBV23-1 qualifies as an ORF whose function is uncertain. The CDR3 is 15 amino acids. V was pared by 2 bases and J by 6 bases, with 17 bases between. The CDR3 here is CASSQPRVGSCEQYF. DNA for the CDR3: TGCGCCAGCAGTCAACCTCGGGTGGGGAGCTGCGAGCAGTACTTC.

V usage is TRBV11-2 and J usage is TRBJ1-4; no clear D gene. The V end lost 5 bases, the J end lost 8 bases, and 12 bases lay between the germline ends. The V gene's germline CDR1 is SGHAT and CDR2 FQNNGV. The CDR3 extends over 13 amino acids. In DNA form, the CDR3 reads TGTGCCAGCAGCCCCGGTTGGTGGGAAAAACTGTTTTTT. It specifies CASSPGWWEKLFF.

The V and J genes are TRBV2 and TRBJ1-4; D remains ambiguous. Germline values: CDR1 SNHLY, CDR2 FYNNEI. V lost 2 bases and J lost 4, with 11 bases in between. The CDR3 is made up of 15 amino acids. The CDR3 DNA reads as TGTGCCAGCAGTGAAAACGGAGGGAGTAATGAAAAACTGTTTTTT. It is translated as CASSENGGSNEKLFF.

The chain joins TRBV19 to TRBJ1-1, with no clear D. V was clipped by 6 bases and J by 0 bases, with 8 bases between them. Looked up from germline, CDR1 is LNHDA and CDR2 is SQIVND (reference sequence). The CDR3 extends over 13 amino acids. The DNA of the CDR3 is TGTGCCAGTAGCCCGACGGTGAACACTGAAGCTTTCTTT. As protein: CASSPTVNTEAFF. The full variable domain, its missing parts supplied by reference TRBV19 and TRBJ1-1, is DGGITQSPKYLFRKEGQNVTLSCEQNLNHDAMYWYRQDPGQGLRLIYYSQIVNDFQKGDIAEGYSVSREKKESFPLTVTSAQKNPTAFYLCASSPTVNTEAFFGQGTRLTVV.

The chain carries TRBV27 and TRBJ2-7, with a tentative D call TRBD2 (6 bases). Trimming shortened V by 8 bases and J by 3 bases, and 11 bases separated the two germline ends. The CDR3 consists of 12 residues. Germline V gives CDR1 MNHEY, CDR2 SMNVEV (reference sequence). CDR3 protein: CASAGPSYEQYF. The DNA of the CDR3 is TGTGCCAGCGCGGGACCGAGCTACGAGCAGTACTTC.

This chain links TRBV6-6 with TRBJ2-7; TRBD2 aligns across 11 bases. The length of the CDR3 is 15 residues. The trim removed 2 bases at V and 5 bases at J, leaving 5 bases unmatched. Germline lookup yields CDR1 MNHNY and CDR2 SVGAGI (reference sequence). The CDR3 region has the DNA TGTGCCAGCAGTTACGGAGCTAGCGGGAGGAACGAGCAGTACTTC. Translated: CASSYGASGRNEQYF.

This CDR3 reads CASSTTGPYSGANVLTF. The CDR3 nucleotides are TGTGCCAGTAGTACGACAGGTCCTTACTCTGGGGCCAACGTCCTGACTTTC. The chain employs TRBV19 and TRBJ2-6; D is perhaps TRBD1 (6 bases). This CDR3 is built from 17 residues. Germline V gives CDR1 LNHDA, CDR2 SQIVND (reference sequence). V was shortened by 4 bases and J by 0 bases, with 13 bases between the two germline ends.

The genes are TRBV5-6 and TRBJ1-2; TRBD1 agrees at 9 bases. This CDR3 contains 15 residues. Trimming took 5 bases from V and 5 from J; bases not matched to a gene: 10. Per the germline V gene, CDR1 is SGHDT and CDR2 is YYEEEE. This CDR3 is CASSHPTGGSYGYTF. The CDR3 DNA sequence: TGTGCCAGCAGTCATCCGACAGGGGGTTCTTATGGCTACACCTTC.

This rearrangement joins TRBV29-1 to TRBJ2-3; D perhaps matches TRBD1 (5 bases). This CDR3 is built from 14 residues. Germline CDR1 SQVTM, CDR2 ANQGSEA. The V gene lost 4 bases and the J gene lost 1 base, with 12 bases spanning the gap. In DNA, the CDR3 is TGCAGCGTTGGTAGGGCAGGGCGCACAGATACGCAGTATTTT. Protein product: CSVGRAGRTDTQYF.

The rearrangement uses TRBV29-1 and TRBJ2-1; 9 positions match TRBD2. With V trimmed by 7 bases and J by 8 bases, 12 bases remained unmatched. The CDR3 has 14 amino acids. In germline, CDR1 is SQVTM, CDR2 ANQGSEA. This chain's CDR3 is CSAGGREGSHEQFF. The CDR3 DNA is TGCAGCGCCGGTGGGCGGGAGGGGTCCCATGAGCAGTTCTTC.

The rearrangement joins TRBV5-6 to TRBJ2-7; 7 bases match TRBD2. CDR1 and CDR2 (germline): SGHDT, YYEEEE. Trimming at V came to 3 bases and at J to 6 bases, leaving 12 bases not matched to a gene. CDR3 length: 15 amino acids. CDR3 residues: CASSSLAEEKGEQYF. CDR3 DNA: TGTGCCAGCAGCTCGCTAGCGGAAGAGAAGGGCGAGCAGTACTTC.